The text below deals with one TCR beta chain. Its antigen is still unknown. Deletions cut 0 bases from V and 8 bases from J, with 14 bases between. The length of the CDR3 is 16 residues. Germline V gene lookup returns CDR1 MNHEY and CDR2 SVGAGI. The data originate from a study of response to subunit inactivated influenza vaccine. General study results and limits: Authors suggested that a seasonal influenza vaccination recruits few new T cells each time.

MiXCR, run by TCRdb on the RT-PCR reads, gives a single entry per CDR3 protein. The data hold about 780,000 distinct CDR3 sequences, with less than 20% observed a single time. The V call is TRBV6-5, the J call TRBJ1-6; TRBD1 might be the D (5 bases). The TCR was taken from a middle-aged man who received an inactivated influenza vaccine. The sample in question was PBMCs from blood, obtained 5 to 6 days after vaccination. DNA for the CDR3: TGTGCCAGCAGTTACTCGAGAGGGGCTGTCGATTCACCCCTCCACTTT. Its translation: CASSYSRGAVDSPLHF.